The 26 T cell receptor beta chains below were found in one sample sequenced in a study of blood T cell repertoires in COVID-19. The table came from immunoSEQ multiplex PCR; TCRdb's copy has only in-frame clones and leaves some out. The sample contains approximately 280,000 clones, around 83% of which appear only once. Sequenced sample: PBMCs or T cells enriched from blood (not recorded which). All receptors come from a man between 35 and 55 years old who had been exposed to COVID-19.

This clone was seen a handful of times. This chain links TRBV5-6 with TRBJ1-2, with 9 bases matching TRBD1. Germline values: CDR1 SGHDT, CDR2 YYEEEE. The V and J ends lost 0 bases and 4 bases, in that order; junction bases with no gene match: 10. The CDR3 runs to 17 residues. This CDR3 is CASSLAASGQGFYGYTF. As DNA, the CDR3 is TGTGCCAGCAGCTTGGCCGCTTCGGGACAGGGATTCTATGGCTACACCTTC.

This clone was picked up a small number of times. The chain couples TRBV11-2 to TRBJ1-1, with D perhaps matching TRBD1 (5 bases). The V end was cut by 4 bases, the J end by 9 bases, with 15 bases between. Germline loops: CDR1 SGHAT, CDR2 FQNNGV. The CDR3 consists of 13 residues. Here the CDR3 DNA reads TGTGCCAGCAGCTACATCGGGGACTCCAAAGCTTTCTTT. This sequence encodes CASSYIGDSKAFF.

The CDR3 region is CASSSRSGSSYEQYF. CDR3 DNA: TGTGCCAGCAGTTCCCGGAGCGGGAGCTCCTACGAGCAGTACTTC. The chain combines TRBV28 with TRBJ2-7, with 8 bases fitting TRBD2. Germline CDR1 is MDHEN and CDR2 is SYDVKM. CDR3 length equals 15 residues. The trim removed 4 bases at V and 0 bases at J, leaving 5 bases unmatched.

The chain employs TRBV18 and TRBJ1-5, with D perhaps TRBD1 (6 bases). CDR1 KGHSH and CDR2 LQKENI come from the germline V gene. V was pared by 3 bases and J by 4 bases, with 13 bases between. The CDR3 sequence is 15 residues long. Here the CDR3 reads CASSPGRTANQPQHF. In DNA form, the CDR3 reads TGTGCCAGCTCACCGGGCAGGACAGCGAATCAGCCCCAGCATTTT.

The rearrangement uses TRBV12-3 or TRBV12-4 and TRBJ1-2, with D possibly being TRBD1 (6 bases). V lost 5 bases, J lost 4 bases, and 11 bases lay in between. The CDR3 consists of 13 residues. CDR3 in DNA: TGTGCCAGCAGTGAAACAGGGTCCTATGGCTACACCTTC. This encodes CASSETGSYGYTF.

The chain combines TRBV24-1 with TRBJ1-5, with D maybe TRBD1 (6 bases). The V gene's germline CDR1 is KGHDR and CDR2 SFDVKD. CDR3 size: 14 residues. Trimming shortened V by 10 bases and J by 0 bases, and 12 bases separated the two germline ends. The CDR3 reads CATGGGRSNQPQHF. The CDR3, as DNA: TGTGCCACTGGGGGGGGGCGTAGCAATCAGCCCCAGCATTTT.

As regards this clone: The sample holds other DNA sequences that translate to the same CDR3. The CDR3 coding sequence is TGCGCCAGCAGCCCCGGGACAGGGCTAGAGACCCAGTACTTC. Translated: CASSPGTGLETQYF. The chain links TRBV5-1 to TRBJ2-5, with 9 bases that match TRBD1. Germline lookup yields CDR1 SGHRS and CDR2 YFSETQ. V gave up 4 bases and J gave up 4 bases; unmatched junction bases: 5. This CDR3 spans 14 amino acids.

The V and J genes are TRBV30 and TRBJ1-2; TRBD1 agrees at 9 bases. This CDR3 spans 16 amino acids. Germline trimming cut 3 bases from V and 7 bases from J; bases unmatched to any gene: 15. The germline CDR1 and CDR2 sequences are GTSNPN and SVGIG (reference sequence). The DNA for the CDR3 is TGTGCCTGGAGAAGGGACAGGGCGAACCGAAAGGGTGGCTACACCTTC. It encodes CAWRRDRANRKGGYTF.

The sample holds one count of this clone. The chain has TRBV19 and TRBJ2-3; maybe TRBD2 (6 bases). Germline V gives CDR1 LNHDA, CDR2 SQIVND (reference sequence). This CDR3 is built from 15 residues. Deletions cut 3 bases from V and 3 bases from J, with 13 bases between. This CDR3 reads CASSISFGTTDTQYF. The CDR3 bases are TGTGCCAGTAGTATCAGTTTTGGGACTACAGATACGCAGTATTTT. The full variable domain, rest sourced from reference TRBV19 and TRBJ2-3, is DGGITQSPKYLFRKEGQNVTLSCEQNLNHDAMYWYRQDPGQGLRLIYYSQIVNDFQKGDIAEGYSVSREKKESFPLTVTSAQKNPTAFYLCASSISFGTTDTQYFGPGTRLTVL.

V is TRBV2 and J is TRBJ2-7, with D hard to call. Germline CDR1 SNHLY, CDR2 FYNNEI. V dropped 6 bases and J dropped 1 base, with 7 bases sitting between them. The CDR3 extends over 12 amino acids. CDR3 amino acids: CASSPASYEQYF. In DNA, the CDR3 is TGTGCCAGCAGCCCTGCGTCCTACGAGCAGTACTTC. The full variable domain, rest sourced from reference TRBV2 and TRBJ2-7, is EPEVTQTPSHQVTQMGQEVILRCVPISNHLYFYWYRQILGQKVEFLVSFYNNEISEKSEIFDDQFSVERPDGSNFTLKIRSTKLEDSAMYFCASSPASYEQYFGPGTRLTVT.

The CDR3 is CASSLKLETQYF. The CDR3 region has the DNA TGTGCCAGCTCACTAAAGCTGGAGACCCAGTACTTC. The V gene is TRBV18, the J gene TRBJ2-5; no firm D call. This CDR3 region has 12 residues. Germline-derived CDR1 and CDR2 are KGHSH and LQKENI. V dropped 4 bases and J dropped 5 bases, with 8 bases sitting between them.

The chain uses TRBV6-5 and TRBJ2-7; 8 positions match TRBD1. Germline CDR1 and CDR2: MNHEY and SVGAGI. Trimming cost V 8 bases and J 3 bases; bases outside gene matches: 9. This CDR3 has 14 residues. Here the CDR3 DNA reads TGTGCCAGCGAGACAGGGGAGTTATACTACGAGCAGTACTTC. Translated, it gives CASETGELYYEQYF.

This clone was seen a handful of times. The chain has TRBV18 and TRBJ2-7; possible D gene TRBD1, 5 bases. V dropped 3 bases and J dropped 5 bases, with 14 bases sitting between them. CDR1 is KGHSH and CDR2 is LQKENI in the germline V gene. This CDR3 spans 14 amino acids. In nucleotides, the CDR3 is TGTGCCAGCTCACCTGTCTTCCCAGGGAACGAGCAGTACTTC. It yields the protein CASSPVFPGNEQYF.

This sequence joins TRBV1 and TRBJ2-3; the D segment call TRBD2 is taken from the table without a DNA check. TRBV1 represents a pseudogene. The CDR3 sequence is 17 residues long. The CDR3 protein is CTSSQGGLPPSRDTQYF. The CDR3 DNA reads TGCACCAGCAGCCAAGGCGGATTACCCCCCTCACGAGATACGCAGTATTTT.

This chain joins TRBV19 and TRBJ2-1, with TRBD1 matching 7 bases. The CDR3 loop spans 14 amino acids. The ends lost 8 bases at V and 4 bases at J; junction bases unmatched: 8. The V gene's germline CDR1 is LNHDA and CDR2 SQIVND (reference sequence). The CDR3 region has the DNA TGTGCCAGTCAAGTCAGGGGGTTATACAATGAGCAGTTCTTC. This codes for CASQVRGLYNEQFF.

The V call is TRBV15, the J call TRBJ1-2, with 8 bases that match TRBD1. With 5 bases clipped from V and 4 bases from J, the junction kept 3 bases outside the gene matches. Germline loops: CDR1 LNHNV, CDR2 YYDKDF (reference sequence). The CDR3 contains 13 residues. For the CDR3, the DNA is TGTGCCACCAGCTCAGGGGGCGCCTATGGCTACACCTTC. Protein product: CATSSGGAYGYTF.

The CDR3 sequence is CASSETPLPLGGMYEQYF. The DNA of the CDR3 is TGTGCCAGCAGCGAAACCCCCCTCCCCCTGGGGGGGATGTACGAGCAGTACTTC. The V gene is TRBV9, the J gene TRBJ2-7; 7 bases line up with TRBD2. Germline V gene sequence: CDR1 SGDLS, CDR2 YYNGEE. The CDR3 is 18 residues long. The V and J ends lost 3 bases and 4 bases, in that order; junction bases with no gene match: 19.

The chain recombines TRBV18 with TRBJ1-4; weak D call: TRBD1 (6 bases). Germline V gives CDR1 KGHSH, CDR2 LQKENI. Trimming took 3 bases from V and 4 from J, leaving 21 bases between them. This CDR3 contains 18 residues. This CDR3 is CASSPFAGATLNNEKLFF. The CDR3 coding sequence is TGTGCCAGCTCACCTTTTGCGGGGGCCACTCTCAATAATGAAAAACTGTTTTTT.

This sequence joins TRBV11-1 and TRBJ1-1, with D perhaps TRBD1 (5 bases). V lost 2 bases and J 4 bases, leaving 17 bases between the germline ends. Per germline, CDR1 SGHAT and CDR2 FQDESV (reference sequence). CDR3 length: 16 amino acids. As DNA, the CDR3 is TGTGCCAGCAGCTTACAGATTACGACGGGGGGCACTGAAGCTTTCTTT. This gives the protein CASSLQITTGGTEAFF.

This rearrangement joins TRBV11-3 to TRBJ1-2; D gene ambiguous. With 3 bases removed from V and 3 bases from J, the gap between germline ends came to 14 bases. The CDR3 extends over 15 amino acids. The germline CDR1 and CDR2 sequences are SGHNT and YENEEA. The CDR3 spells CASSFGQPADYGYTF. The CDR3 DNA sequence: TGTGCCAGCAGCTTCGGCCAGCCGGCGGACTATGGCTACACCTTC.

This chain links TRBV7-2 with TRBJ1-2; unclear D gene. Trimming pared 1 base from V and 6 bases from J, leaving 6 bases between. In germline, CDR1 is SGHTA, CDR2 FQGNSA. The CDR3 runs to 12 residues. CDR3 bases: TGTGCCAGCAGCTTAGATGGCAATGGCTACACCTTC. Translated, it gives CASSLDGNGYTF.

V is TRBV5-1 and J is TRBJ2-7, with a tentative D call TRBD1 (5 bases). V lost 4 bases to trimming and J lost 5 bases, with 7 bases between them. Germline CDR1 is SGHRS and CDR2 is YFSETQ. This CDR3 is built from 11 residues. CDR3 DNA: TGCGCCAGCAGCCGACAGAACGAGCAGTACTTC. Residues: CASSRQNEQYF.

This clone was counted a single time. The rearrangement joins TRBV6-5 to TRBJ1-2; TRBD1 is a possible D gene (6 bases). The CDR3 has 14 residues. Germline CDR1 is MNHEY and CDR2 is SVGAGI. Trimming stripped 6 bases from V and 0 bases from J, with 11 bases between. In nucleotides, the CDR3 is TGTGCCAGCAGACGAACAGGGTCTAACTATGGCTACACCTTC. Translated, it gives CASRRTGSNYGYTF.

This clone was seen just once. V gene TRBV7-8 combines with J gene TRBJ2-1; TRBD1 is a possible D gene (6 bases). Germline CDR1 and CDR2: SGHVS and FQNEAQ. This CDR3 is built from 14 residues. V was clipped by 1 base and J by 9 bases, with 13 bases between them. The CDR3 DNA follows: TGTGCCAGCAGCTTAGGGCTCAGGGGCGGTGAGCAGTTCTTC. Amino acid sequence: CASSLGLRGGEQFF.

The chain is built from TRBV2 and TRBJ2-1; TRBD1 agrees at 7 bases. Trimming cost V 8 bases and J 0 bases; bases outside gene matches: 7. The CDR3 runs 15 residues. Germline V gives CDR1 SNHLY, CDR2 FYNNEI. The DNA for the CDR3 is TGTGCCAGCCGTTGGGACAGTGTCTCCTACAATGAGCAGTTCTTC. Protein product: CASRWDSVSYNEQFF. The variable domain in full, completed from reference TRBV2 and TRBJ2-1, reads EPEVTQTPSHQVTQMGQEVILRCVPISNHLYFYWYRQILGQKVEFLVSFYNNEISEKSEIFDDQFSVERPDGSNFTLKIRSTKLEDSAMYFCASRWDSVSYNEQFFGPGTRLTVL.

The J gene is TRBJ2-2, the V gene TRBV11-3; 7 bases agree with TRBD1. V lost 3 bases to trimming and J lost 8 bases; unmatched junction nucleotides: 15. Germline CDR1 and CDR2: SGHNT and YENEEA. The CDR3 is made up of 17 amino acids. Written as DNA, the CDR3 is TGTGCCAGCAGCTTTATCCTAGCCGGGACAGTGGTGGGGGAGCTGTTTTTT. Residues: CASSFILAGTVVGELFF.